The clone carrying this T cell receptor beta chain was detected many times. Its antigen is as yet unknown. These data come from a study of tumor-infiltrating lymphocytes in primary liver carcinoma. Broader study findings: Tumor-adjacent and tumor-blood pairs displayed less overlap than did pairs of tumor regions. Because the samples were bulk unsorted, the study did not compare CD4+ and CD8+ repertoires.

With a constant-region primer, TCR beta cDNA was made from 450 to 650 ng of total RNA. Investigators got TCR beta libraries out of three nested multiplex PCR rounds, done with slightly modified ARM-PCR. Each of the first two PCR rounds ran approximately 10 cycles with TRBV1-TRBV30 forward and C-beta reverse primers. TCRdb recomputed calls from the multiplex PCR reads with MiXCR, one row per CDR3 protein. The sample yields 150,000 to 200,000 distinct CDR3 sequences, about two thirds seen once. Germline trimming cut 6 bases from V and 3 bases from J; bases unmatched to any gene: 2. The germline V gene encodes CDR1 ENHRY and CDR2 SYGVKD. This CDR3 contains 13 residues. The blood RNA (from unsorted whole blood) was obtained, and germline DNA was also extracted.

This receptor was taken from a woman aged 55-75 years with primary liver carcinoma and hepatitis B virus infection. The chain joins TRBV10-3 to TRBJ1-1; 9 positions agree with TRBD1. Sample: peripheral blood. CDR3 loop: CAISGTGYTEAFF. In nucleotides, the CDR3 is TGTGCCATCAGCGGGACAGGGTACACTGAAGCTTTCTTT.